This is a list of T cell receptor beta chains from one sample in a study of identifying expanded T cells in peripheral blood. Clones were read by immunoSEQ multiplex PCR, and TCRdb kept only the in-frame ones, dropping some. Seen here are roughly 86,000 clones, about 85% observed once, and the top ten hold 4.5%. Source material: blood. These receptors originate from a person aged 18-69 years in good health. Each CDR3 is given with its conserved first and last residue. D genes are given only for firm matches. Rows give clone size only sometimes, using once, few, many, or a class for an expanded clone.

V gene,clone size,J gene,D gene,CDR3 DNA,CDR3 protein
TRBV18,.,TRBJ1-6,TRBD1,TGTGCCAGCTCACCACCCTTTGGGACAGCCTATTCACCCCTCCACTTT,CASSPPFGTAYSPLHF
TRBV28,.,TRBJ2-7,TRBD1,TGTGCCAGCCGATCGAGTCCGGGACAGGGGATGTTGTTC,CASRSSPGQGMLF
TRBV10-2,.,TRBJ1-2,.,TGCGCCAGCAGCCTCACTATGACGGGGGATGGCTACACCTTC,CASSLTMTGDGYTF
TRBV10-2,.,TRBJ1-5,.,TGCGCCAGCAGTGAGTCAGGAAGAAATCAGCCCCAGCATTTT,CASSESGRNQPQHF
TRBV7-9,.,TRBJ2-7,TRBD1,TGTGCCAGCAGCTCGACCGGGACAGGGGGCACCCTTATTGGGCAGTACTTC,CASSSTGTGGTLIGQYF
TRBV5-5,.,TRBJ1-1,.,TGTGCCAGCACCCCGAACACTGAAGCTTTCTTT,CASTPNTEAFF
TRBV2,.,TRBJ1-1,TRBD1,TGTGCCAGCAGTGTCACAGGGGTTACTGAAGCTTTCTTT,CASSVTGVTEAFF
TRBV5-1,few,TRBJ1-6,TRBD1,TGCGCCAGCAGCTTACAGGGGGCGGGTTCACCCCTCCACTTT,CASSLQGAGSPLHF
TRBV7-2,.,TRBJ2-1,TRBD2,TGTGCCAGCAGCTTAATGGTAATAGCGGGGGGATCTTACAATGAGCAGTTCTTC,CASSLMVIAGGSYNEQFF
TRBV5-6,.,TRBJ1-3,TRBD1,TGTGCCAGCAGCTTGAAGACAGGGCCCACCATATATTTT,CASSLKTGPTIYF
TRBV6-6,.,TRBJ1-2,.,TGTGCCAGCAGCCTTACCTGGGACCCAGATGGGGGCTACACCTTC,CASSLTWDPDGGYTF
TRBV15,.,TRBJ1-4,.,TGTGCCACCAGCAATAGACAGCCGCCAGCGAATGAAAAACTGTTTTTT,CATSNRQPPANEKLFF
TRBV6-6,.,TRBJ2-7,TRBD1,TGTGCCAGCCGACCGGGACAGGGTTCCTACGAGCAGTACTTC,CASRPGQGSYEQYF
TRBV4-1,.,TRBJ1-3,.,TGCGCCAGCAGCCAACAGGGCGGAAGAAACACCATATATTTT,CASSQQGGRNTIYF
TRBV6-6,.,TRBJ1-1,.,TGTGCCAGCACCCTGACAGGGAACACTGAAGCTTTCTTT,CASTLTGNTEAFF
TRBV2,.,TRBJ1-2,.,TGTGCCAGCAGTGGGACAGATAACTATGGCTACACCTTC,CASSGTDNYGYTF
TRBV6-5,.,TRBJ1-2,.,TGTGCCAGCAGACCCGGGACGGGGTATGGCTACACCTTC,CASRPGTGYGYTF
TRBV7-9,.,TRBJ1-6,.,TGTGCCAGCAGCCTACGATCACCCCTCCACTTT,CASSLRSPLHF
TRBV7-9,.,TRBJ2-7,.,TGTGCCAGCAGCTTATCGAGGGGTTTCGCCTACGAGCAGTACTTC,CASSLSRGFAYEQYF
TRBV28,.,TRBJ2-5,.,TGTGCCAGCAGTTTCGGAGGCATAGCCAAAGAGACCCAGTACTTC,CASSFGGIAKETQYF
TRBV30,.,TRBJ1-1,.,TGTGCCTGGACCCAGAAGGTAGTTAGGCTGGGAAAGGTTGAAGCTTTCTTT,CAWTQKVVRLGKVEAFF
TRBV30,few,TRBJ2-7,TRBD2,TGTGCCTGCATCAAGTCTGGTTACGGGGGGTCACTGTCCTACTACGAGCAGTACTTC,CACIKSGYGGSLSYYEQYF
TRBV18,.,TRBJ1-6,TRBD1,TGTGCCAGCCCACCACGGACAGGTGGGGATTCACCCCTCCACTTT,CASPPRTGGDSPLHF
TRBV11-2,.,TRBJ1-1,TRBD1,TGTGCCAGCAGCTTTGGACAGGGGGTCGAAGCTTTCTTT,CASSFGQGVEAFF
TRBV5-6,.,TRBJ1-1,.,TGTGCCAGCAGCTTAAGACAGGTAGGCACTGAAGCTTTCTTT,CASSLRQVGTEAFF
TRBV19,.,TRBJ2-5,.,TGTGCCAGTAGTATAAGCCCGAACAAGGAGACCCAGTACTTC,CASSISPNKETQYF
TRBV7-6,.,TRBJ1-1,TRBD1,TGTGCCAGCAGCGCCAGACAGGGTGCAGTTGACACTGAAGCTTTCTTT,CASSARQGAVDTEAFF
TRBV7-2,.,TRBJ1-6,.,TGTGCCAGCAGCTTACAGGGAGGGTCACCCCTCCACTTT,CASSLQGGSPLHF
TRBV5-1,.,TRBJ1-5,.,TGCGCCAGCAGCTTGTTGGCCCTATCCTACAATCAGCCCCAGCATTTT,CASSLLALSYNQPQHF
TRBV2,.,TRBJ1-2,.,TGTGCCAGCAGCTGGGGGGGCTCCTATGGCTACACCTTC,CASSWGGSYGYTF
TRBV10-2,.,TRBJ1-5,TRBD1,TGCGCCAGCAGTTCCGACAGGGGCAATCAGCCCCAGCATTTT,CASSSDRGNQPQHF
TRBV18,.,TRBJ2-2,.,TGTGCCAGCTCACCGAGGACCGGGGAGCTGTTTTTT,CASSPRTGELFF
TRBV5-1,.,TRBJ1-3,.,TGCGCCAGCAGCTTGGAGGGTAGTGGAAACACCATATATTTT,CASSLEGSGNTIYF
TRBV7-2,.,TRBJ2-5,.,TGTGCCAGCAGACACCCCCCGATAGAGACCCAGTACTTC,CASRHPPIETQYF
TRBV6-5,once,TRBJ1-4,.,TGTGCCAGCAGCCTACTTCCAACTAATGAAAAACTGTTTTTT,CASSLLPTNEKLFF
TRBV7-2,.,TRBJ1-2,.,TGTGCCAGCAGCTTAGGGTTGGTCGGGAGCTATGGCTACACCTTC,CASSLGLVGSYGYTF
TRBV4-3,.,TRBJ1-2,.,TGCGCCAGCAGCCAAGATGGCTGGCAGGGTGACACCTTC,CASSQDGWQGDTF
TRBV18,once,TRBJ1-5,TRBD1,TGTGCCAGCTCACGACAGGGTAGCAATCAGCCCCAGCATTTT,CASSRQGSNQPQHF
TRBV18,.,TRBJ2-7,TRBD1,TGTGCCAGCTCACCGGACAGGTTAACCTACGAGCAGTACTTC,CASSPDRLTYEQYF
TRBV7-8,.,TRBJ1-2,.,TGTGCCAGCAGCTTAGGAGGAAACTATGGCTACACCTTC,CASSLGGNYGYTF
TRBV29-1,.,TRBJ1-1,.,TGCAGCGGGAGGAACACTGAAGCTTTCTTT,CSGRNTEAFF
TRBV18,.,TRBJ2-7,TRBD1,TGTGCCAGCTCACCCGGGACAGGGGCCTACGAGCAGTACTTC,CASSPGTGAYEQYF